This T cell receptor (beta chain) is drawn from a study of tumor and adjacent non-tumor tissue in lung cancer. Background on the study: Histology: about a dozen adenocarcinoma, a couple of squamous cell carcinoma, 1 small cell lung cancer. Some 4.2 million productive TCRbeta reads were obtained per sample on average. Study conclusions and caveats: Top 100 clones took a larger repertoire share in normal lung. Compared with tumor, normal lung showed significantly lower TCR diversity.

This sample's RNA came from whole unsorted tissue. To note about this clonotype: Its antigen is unidentified. The junction departs from the called germline gene at one end, perhaps through a read error.

A modified ARM-PCR protocol with three rounds of nested PCR amplified TCRbeta. MiXCR, run by TCRdb on the multiplex PCR reads, gives a single entry per CDR3 protein. The table shows fewer than 130,000 distinct CDR3 sequences, with roughly 84% occurring only once. CDR3 length equals 13 residues. Germline CDR1 LGHNA, CDR2 YSLEER. This chain connects TRBV4-3 to TRBJ1-6; D unclear. This clonotype was sampled from a man between 70 and 80 years old with non-small cell lung cancer. Material for sequencing was lung tumor tissue. CDR3 loop: CASSQEVNSSLHF. CDR3 nucleotide sequence: TGCGCCAGCAGCCAGGAAGTTAATTCATCCCTCCACTTT.